This entry lists 11 T cell receptor beta chains sequenced from one sample in a study of Ad26.COV2.S vaccination and SARS-CoV-2 variants. The method was immunoSEQ multiplex PCR; TCRdb's version includes in-frame clones alone and lacks a portion of them. The repertoire consists of around 300,000 clones, with around 88% occurring once and the leading ten covering roughly 10%. Treatment in this sample: about 20 received Ad26.COV2.S at low or high dose, single or two shots; about 5 received placebo; per-sample allocation not given. Specimens were obtained on day 63 following the first vaccine or placebo injection. The input for sequencing was peripheral blood, taken in a trial of Ad26.COV2.S vaccine versus placebo. These receptor sequences come from a person between 18 and 59 years old who received the Ad26.COV2.S COVID-19 vaccine or a placebo.

This clone was observed once. This chain uses TRBV5-1 with TRBJ1-4; no reliable D call. CDR1 is SGHRS and CDR2 is YFSETQ in the germline V gene. This CDR3 is 18 amino acids long. The ends were cut back, 4 bases at V and 0 bases at J, with 19 bases in the middle. As DNA, the CDR3 is TGCGCCAGCAGCCCTGAAGGCGGCGGCTCCTCAACTAATGAAAAACTGTTTTTT. This encodes CASSPEGGGSSTNEKLFF.

The CDR3 nucleotides read TGTGCCAACCTCACGAACACTGAAGCTTTCTTT. It yields the protein CANLTNTEAFF. This chain connects TRBV6-7 to TRBJ1-1; D unclear. TRBV6-7 is marked as an open reading frame, function uncertain. Trimming took off 10 bases at V and 1 base at J, with 7 bases between the two ends. The length of the CDR3 is 11 residues.

The chain is built from TRBV5-6 and TRBJ2-1; TRBD2 aligns across 11 bases. The CDR3 has 14 amino acids. Germline CDR1 SGHDT, CDR2 YYEEEE. V was clipped by 5 bases and J by 7 bases; unmatched bases: 5. CDR3 amino acids: CASRTSGAANEQFF. The CDR3 coding sequence is TGTGCCAGCAGGACTAGCGGGGCAGCAAATGAGCAGTTCTTC.

This chain joins TRBV6-5 and TRBJ2-7, with D possibly TRBD2 on 6 matching bases. Germline CDR1 is MNHEY and CDR2 is SVGAGI. Trimming removed 6 bases at V and 6 bases at J, with 18 bases between. This CDR3 has 14 amino acids. CDR3 bases: TGTGCCAGCAGAAACGAAGGAGGGTATGGCGAGCAGTACTTC. Encoded protein: CASRNEGGYGEQYF.

The chain combines TRBV5-4 with TRBJ2-1; maybe TRBD1 (5 bases). CDR1 and CDR2 from the germline V gene are SGHNT and YYREEE (reference sequence). V was shortened by 5 bases and J by 1 base, with 13 bases between the two germline ends. The CDR3 consists of 15 residues. The chain's CDR3 is CASSSQGSSYNEQFF. Here the CDR3 DNA reads TGTGCCAGCAGTTCTCAGGGTTCGTCCTACAATGAGCAGTTCTTC. Full variable domain (missing parts from reference TRBV5-4 and TRBJ2-1): ETGVTQSPTHLIKTRGQQVTLRCSSQSGHNTVSWYQQALGQGPQFIFQYYREEENGRGNFPPRFSGLQFPNYSSELNVNALELDDSALYLCASSSQGSSYNEQFFGPGTRLTVL.

To note about this clone: The junction departs from germline at one end; a sequencing error may be responsible. This chain links TRBV27 with TRBJ1-1; the D gene is possibly TRBD1 (5 bases). CDR3 length equals 12 residues. Germline V lookup: CDR1 MNHEY, CDR2 SMNVEV (reference sequence). In nucleotides, the CDR3 is TGTGCCAGCAGCCGTCCGGACACAGAAGCTTTCTTT. It encodes CASSRPDTEAFF.

On this clone itself: A junction end diverges from the germline sequence, so it may reflect a read error. This chain links TRBV7-2 with TRBJ2-1; D is perhaps TRBD1 (6 bases). CDR1 and CDR2 (germline): SGHTA, FQGNSA. The length of the CDR3 is 13 residues. The CDR3 bases are TGTGCCAGCAGCTTCCGAGCGCAGGGGCATTTGCTCTTC. Its translation: CASSFRAQGHLLF.

CDR3 DNA sequence: TGCGCCAGCAGCTTTTACGATTCTGGGGCCAACGTCCTGACTTTC. It yields the protein CASSFYDSGANVLTF. The chain uses TRBV5-1 and TRBJ2-6; D gene uncertain. Germline V gene sequence: CDR1 SGHRS, CDR2 YFSETQ. This CDR3 is 15 amino acids long. V gave up 2 bases and J gave up 1 base, with 7 bases separating them.

This chain links TRBV9 with TRBJ1-1; D uncertain. The CDR3 contains 14 residues. Trimming stripped 0 bases from V and 2 bases from J, with 8 bases between. Germline lookup yields CDR1 SGDLS and CDR2 YYNGEE. Here the CDR3 reads CASSVVAENTEAFF. In DNA form, the CDR3 reads TGTGCCAGCAGCGTAGTGGCGGAAAACACTGAAGCTTTCTTT.

The rearrangement joins TRBV6-2 or TRBV6-3 to TRBJ2-1; D may be TRBD2 (6 bases). V dropped 2 bases and J dropped 4 bases, with 12 bases sitting between them. Germline CDR1 reads MNHEY; CDR2 reads SVGEGT. This CDR3 comprises 15 residues. As DNA, the CDR3 is TGTGCCAGCAGTTACCTCCCTAGCGAGTACAATGAGCAGTTCTTC. Amino acids: CASSYLPSEYNEQFF.

The V call is TRBV19, the J call TRBJ2-3; 9 bases agree with TRBD1. CDR1 and CDR2 (germline): LNHDA, SQIVND (reference sequence). There are 15 residues in the CDR3. With 5 bases clipped from V and 5 bases from J, the junction kept 8 bases outside the gene matches. The chain's CDR3 is CASSVTGGVGDTQYF. The CDR3 DNA sequence: TGTGCCAGTAGTGTTACAGGGGGCGTTGGAGATACGCAGTATTTT.